The 14 T cell receptor beta chains listed next were all sequenced from one sample in a study of cytomegalovirus exposure and HLA in healthy donors. It was with 60 Vbeta and 13 Jbeta primers that the PCR ran. The repertoire was sequenced with immunoSEQ multiplex PCR; TCRdb's copy has only in-frame clones and lacks some. Its table records 150,000 to 200,000 clones. Sample: PBMCs. Every receptor here comes from a woman in her late teens or twenties in good health and CMV-seropositive.

V usage is TRBV6-1 and J usage is TRBJ2-7; D possibly corresponds to TRBD1 (6 bases). The CDR3 sequence is 14 residues long. The germline gives CDR1 MNHNS, CDR2 SASEGT. Trimming stripped 2 bases from V and 6 bases from J, with 14 bases between. The CDR3 is CASSENRGTGEQYF. The DNA for the CDR3 is TGTGCCAGCAGTGAAAATAGGGGGACGGGCGAGCAGTACTTC.

Comment on this clone: The same CDR3 arises from other DNA sequences in this sample as well. The chain links TRBV10-1 to TRBJ1-1; 12 bases fit TRBD1. Trimming cost V 5 bases and J 5 bases; bases outside gene matches: 3. Germline-derived CDR1 and CDR2 are WNHNN and SYGVQD (reference sequence). The length of the CDR3 is 14 residues. The CDR3 nucleotides are TGCGCCAGCAGTCCGGGACAGGGGGCGACTGAAGCTTTCTTT. Encoded protein: CASSPGQGATEAFF.

The V call is TRBV7-2, the J call TRBJ2-3, with D uncertain. V gave up 5 bases and J gave up 4 bases, with 13 bases separating them. This CDR3 has 14 amino acids. Germline V gives CDR1 SGHTA, CDR2 FQGNSA. CDR3 nucleotide sequence: TGTGCCAGCAGCCAACAAACCCCCCCAGATACGCAGTATTTT. Translating gives CASSQQTPPDTQYF.

The chain combines TRBV14 with TRBJ2-2; TRBD2 matches 12 bases. CDR3 size: 17 residues. Per germline, CDR1 SGHDN and CDR2 FVKESK. V lost 5 bases and J lost 4; bases outside the gene matches: 8. In DNA form, the CDR3 reads TGTGCCAGCAGCTTTTCACCGGGACTAGCGGGCACCGGGGAGCTGTTTTTT. Translating it yields CASSFSPGLAGTGELFF.

The chain carries TRBV5-4 and TRBJ2-2; 7 bases map to TRBD1. V was pared by 4 bases and J by 0 bases, with 6 bases of the junction left unmatched. Germline-derived CDR1 and CDR2 are SGHNT and YYREEE (reference sequence). The CDR3 contains 16 residues. The CDR3 coding sequence is TGTGCCAGCAGCCTACGGACAGGAACGAACACCGGGGAGCTGTTTTTT. This gives the protein CASSLRTGTNTGELFF. The complete variable domain, with remaining parts taken from reference TRBV5-4 and TRBJ2-2, reads ETGVTQSPTHLIKTRGQQVTLRCSSQSGHNTVSWYQQALGQGPQFIFQYYREEENGRGNFPPRFSGLQFPNYSSELNVNALELDDSALYLCASSLRTGTNTGELFFGEGSRLTVL.

The rearrangement joins TRBV19 to TRBJ1-5; maybe TRBD1 (5 bases). The CDR3 contains 13 residues. V dropped 2 bases and J dropped 6 bases, with 8 bases sitting between them. Germline CDR1 is LNHDA and CDR2 is SQIVND (reference sequence). The CDR3: CASSISGPQPQHF. The CDR3 DNA follows: TGTGCCAGTAGTATATCAGGGCCTCAGCCCCAGCATTTT.

The chain recombines TRBV2 with TRBJ2-3, with 7 bases that match TRBD2. The CDR3 loop spans 17 amino acids. Trimming cost V 2 bases and J 0 bases; bases outside gene matches: 8. CDR1 SNHLY and CDR2 FYNNEI come from the germline V gene. For the CDR3, the DNA is TGTGCCAGCAGTGAACTTACCAGCGGGGCTAGCACAGATACGCAGTATTTT. As protein: CASSELTSGASTDTQYF.

This chain links TRBV6-5 with TRBJ2-2; no clear D. CDR1 is MNHEY and CDR2 is SVGAGI in the germline V gene. The CDR3 is 14 residues long. Trimming took off 5 bases at V and 5 bases at J, with 12 bases between the two ends. Here the CDR3 DNA reads TGTGCCAGCAGTACGGTCCGAGGTACCGGGGAGCTGTTTTTT. This gives the protein CASSTVRGTGELFF.

The chain couples TRBV5-1 to TRBJ2-5; weak D call: TRBD1 (6 bases). Trimming removed 2 bases at V and 0 bases at J, with 14 bases between. The CDR3 covers 16 residues. Per the germline V gene, CDR1 is SGHRS and CDR2 is YFSETQ. CDR3 amino acids: CASSLLQGTNQETQYF. The CDR3 bases are TGCGCCAGCAGCTTATTACAGGGTACCAACCAAGAGACCCAGTACTTC. The entire variable domain, with the rest obtained from reference TRBV5-1 and TRBJ2-5, is as follows: KAGVTQTPRYLIKTRGQQVTLSCSPISGHRSVSWYQQTPGQGLQFLFEYFSETQRNKGNFPGRFSGRQFSNSRSEMNVSTLELGDSALYLCASSLLQGTNQETQYFGPGTRLLVL.

This sequence joins TRBV11-2 and TRBJ2-7; 7 bases map to TRBD2. The V gene end was trimmed by 3 bases and the J gene end by 4 bases; junction bases not matched to a gene: 6. This CDR3 is 14 amino acids long. Germline V gene data show CDR1 as SGHAT and CDR2 as FQNNGV. CDR3 DNA sequence: TGTGCCAGCAGCTTTTCTGGGGGGGGTTACGAGCAGTACTTC. As protein: CASSFSGGGYEQYF.

V usage is TRBV4-1 and J usage is TRBJ1-2; tentatively, D is TRBD1 (6 bases). Germline values: CDR1 MGHRA, CDR2 YSYEKL. The CDR3 loop spans 15 amino acids. Trimming left V 4 bases short and J 7 bases short, with 19 bases between. CDR3 residues: CASSLRQETNAGYTF. For the CDR3, the DNA is TGCGCCAGCAGCCTAAGACAGGAGACGAATGCTGGCTACACCTTC.

The J gene is TRBJ1-1, the V gene TRBV11-3; 7 bases agree with TRBD1. The CDR3 length is 15 residues. CDR1 SGHNT and CDR2 YENEEA come from the germline V gene. V was pared by 5 bases and J by 0 bases, with 6 bases of the junction left unmatched. The CDR3 DNA reads TGTGCCAGCAGCGTACGGGACAGCATGAACACTGAAGCTTTCTTT. It specifies CASSVRDSMNTEAFF.

The rearrangement joins TRBV7-8 to TRBJ2-2; D gene unclear. Germline-derived CDR1 and CDR2 are SGHVS and FQNEAQ. The CDR3 totals 14 residues. V dropped 1 base and J dropped 3 bases, with 6 bases sitting between them. The CDR3 loop is CASSLGQYTGELFF. DNA of the CDR3: TGTGCCAGCAGCTTAGGGCAATACACCGGGGAGCTGTTTTTT.

The chain uses TRBV7-2 and TRBJ2-1; 8 bases map to TRBD2. The CDR3 contains 16 residues. The germline V gene encodes CDR1 SGHTA and CDR2 FQGNSA. J was trimmed by 4 bases and V by 0 bases; bases with no gene match: 5. In DNA form, the CDR3 reads TGTGCCAGCAGCTTAGCGCCAAGCGGGGGTTACAATGAGCAGTTCTTC. This encodes CASSLAPSGGYNEQFF.